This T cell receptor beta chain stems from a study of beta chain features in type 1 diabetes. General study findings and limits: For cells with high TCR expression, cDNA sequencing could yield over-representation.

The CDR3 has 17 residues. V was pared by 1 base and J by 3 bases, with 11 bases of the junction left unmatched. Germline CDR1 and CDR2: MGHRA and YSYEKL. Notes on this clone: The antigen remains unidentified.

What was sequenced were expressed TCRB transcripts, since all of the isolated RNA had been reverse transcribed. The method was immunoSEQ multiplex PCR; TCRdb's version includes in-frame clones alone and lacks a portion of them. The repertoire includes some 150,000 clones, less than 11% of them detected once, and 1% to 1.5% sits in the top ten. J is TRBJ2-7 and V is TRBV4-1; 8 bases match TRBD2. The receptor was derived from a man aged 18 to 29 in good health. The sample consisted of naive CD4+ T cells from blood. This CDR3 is CASSQAPFGGGLYEQYF. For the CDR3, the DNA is TGCGCCAGCAGCCAAGCCCCATTTGGCGGGGGGCTCTACGAGCAGTACTTC.